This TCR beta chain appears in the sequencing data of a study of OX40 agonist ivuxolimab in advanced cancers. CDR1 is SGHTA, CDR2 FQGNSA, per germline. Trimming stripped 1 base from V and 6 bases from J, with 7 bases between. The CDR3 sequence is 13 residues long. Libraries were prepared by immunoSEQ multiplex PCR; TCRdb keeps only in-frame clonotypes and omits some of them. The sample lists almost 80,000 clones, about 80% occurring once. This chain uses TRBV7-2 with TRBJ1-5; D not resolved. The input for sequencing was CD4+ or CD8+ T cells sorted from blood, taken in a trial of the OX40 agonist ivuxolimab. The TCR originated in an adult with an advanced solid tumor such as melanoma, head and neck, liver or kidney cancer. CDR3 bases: TGTGCCAGCAGCTTAGATGAGATTCAGCCCCAGCATTTT. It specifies CASSLDEIQPQHF.